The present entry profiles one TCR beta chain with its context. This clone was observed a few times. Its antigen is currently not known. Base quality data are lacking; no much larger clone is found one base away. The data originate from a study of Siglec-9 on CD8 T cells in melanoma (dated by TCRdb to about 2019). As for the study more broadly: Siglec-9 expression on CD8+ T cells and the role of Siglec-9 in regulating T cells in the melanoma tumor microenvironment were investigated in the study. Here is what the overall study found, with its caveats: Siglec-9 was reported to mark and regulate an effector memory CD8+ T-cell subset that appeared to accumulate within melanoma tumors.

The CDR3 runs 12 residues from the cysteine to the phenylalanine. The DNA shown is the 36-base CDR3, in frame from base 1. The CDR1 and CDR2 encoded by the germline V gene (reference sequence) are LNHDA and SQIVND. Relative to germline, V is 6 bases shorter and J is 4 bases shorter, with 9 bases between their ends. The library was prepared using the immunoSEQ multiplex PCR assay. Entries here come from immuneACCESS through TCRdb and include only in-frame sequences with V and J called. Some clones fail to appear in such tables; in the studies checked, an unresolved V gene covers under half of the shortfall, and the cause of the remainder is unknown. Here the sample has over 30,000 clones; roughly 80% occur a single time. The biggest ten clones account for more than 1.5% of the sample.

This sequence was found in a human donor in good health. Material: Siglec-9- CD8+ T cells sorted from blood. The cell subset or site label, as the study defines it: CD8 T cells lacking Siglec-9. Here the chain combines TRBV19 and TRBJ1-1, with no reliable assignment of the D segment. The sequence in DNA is TGTGCCAGTAGACTAGAGGGCACTGAAGCTTTCTTT. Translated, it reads CASRLEGTEAFF.